This TCR beta chain was sequenced in a study of control samples from healthy donors and cancer patients. TCRdb keeps only in-frame clones here, not all; method: immunoSEQ multiplex PCR. Of about 110,000 clones in the sample, around nine tenths were seen once. The germline V and J ends were trimmed by 6 bases and 5 bases, with 9 bases remaining between them. The CDR3 has 12 amino acids. The V gene's germline CDR1 is KGHSH and CDR2 LQKENI. The rearrangement links TRBV18 to TRBJ2-3; D is undetermined. Sequencing was done on a sample of blood. The receptor was derived from a human donor in good health. The donor label of this sample is uncertain. The CDR3: CASSRVIDTQYF. In nucleotides, the CDR3 is TGTGCCAGCTCCCGGGTAATAGATACGCAGTATTTT.